These T cell receptor beta chains were read from a single sample in a study of blood T cell repertoires in COVID-19. Profiling relied on immunoSEQ multiplex PCR, and the TCRdb table lists in-frame clones only, not all of them. The data hold 90,000 to 140,000 clones, with less than 90% observed a single time. The sample was peripheral blood. Receptors originate from a middle-aged man with acute or convalescent COVID-19. Both conserved end residues are part of each CDR3. The D gene is left open where the match is weak. Size values are once, few and many counts, or a class for expanded clones, and some rows have none.

>-|-|TRBV9|TRBJ1-1
CASSPRGGNTEAFF
TGTGCCAGCAGCCCTAGGGGGGGCAATACTGAAGCTTTCTTT
>-|TRBD1|TRBV29-1|TRBJ2-1
CSGETGKSNEQFF
TGCAGCGGGGAGACAGGGAAATCCAATGAGCAGTTCTTC
>-|-|TRBV18|TRBJ1-1
CASSPDRATEAFF
TGTGCCAGCTCGCCCGACAGAGCCACTGAAGCTTTCTTT
>few|-|TRBV2|TRBJ2-7
CASSTPAHSHEQYF
TGTGCCAGCAGCACTCCTGCCCATAGCCACGAGCAGTACTTC
>-|-|TRBV30|TRBJ2-7
CAWSSRYEQYF
TGTGCCTGGAGTTCCAGATACGAGCAGTACTTC
>-|-|TRBV18|TRBJ2-7
CASSPRDSSYEQYF
TGTGCCAGCTCACCACGAGACAGCTCCTACGAGCAGTACTTC
>-|-|TRBV3-1/TRBV3-2|TRBJ1-5
CASSQLAGSGGSNQPQHF
TGTGCCAGCAGCCAATTGGCAGGGTCAGGCGGTAGCAATCAGCCCCAGCATTTT
>-|TRBD2|TRBV19|TRBJ2-1
CASSPSGTSYNEQFF
TGTGCCAGTAGTCCTAGCGGAACCTCCTACAATGAGCAGTTCTTC
>few|TRBD2|TRBV4-1|TRBJ2-5
CASSQDGRAETQYF
TGCGCCAGCAGCCAAGATGGGAGGGCAGAGACCCAGTACTTC
>-|-|TRBV7-2|TRBJ2-1
CASSLDPWSSYNEQFF
TGTGCCAGCAGCTTAGATCCCTGGAGCTCCTACAATGAGCAGTTCTTC
>-|TRBD1|TRBV6-5|TRBJ1-2
CASTPSTQGTGGYTF
TGTGCCAGCACCCCCTCCACACAGGGGACTGGGGGCTACACCTTC
>-|-|TRBV7-3|TRBJ2-6
CASSSMTAEVIYSGANVLTF
TGTGCCAGCAGCTCCATGACGGCGGAGGTTATCTACTCTGGGGCCAACGTCCTGACTTTC
>-|-|TRBV19|TRBJ1-5
CACRPLEGSYNQPQHF
TGTGCCTGTAGACCTCTCGAGGGTAGCTACAATCAGCCCCAGCATTTT
>few|-|TRBV19|TRBJ1-4
CASSITVVEKLFF
TGTGCCAGTAGTATTACGGTCGTGGAAAAACTGTTTTTT
>-|TRBD1|TRBV11-2|TRBJ2-7
CATAGFATGDSYEQYF
TGTGCCACCGCGGGTTTTGCGACAGGGGACTCCTACGAGCAGTACTTC
>few|TRBD1|TRBV25-1|TRBJ2-1
CASSEGQGSYNEQFF
TGTGCCAGCAGTGAAGGACAGGGGTCCTACAATGAGCAGTTCTTC
>-|TRBD1|TRBV27|TRBJ1-2
CASSLGQGDYGYTF
TGTGCCAGCAGTTTAGGACAGGGGGACTATGGCTACACCTTC
>-|-|TRBV9|TRBJ2-3
CASSGGLSTDTQYF
TGTGCCAGCAGCGGGGGACTCAGCACAGATACGCAGTATTTT
>-|TRBD1|TRBV19|TRBJ2-7
CASSARTGVSYEQYF
TGTGCCAGTAGTGCCCGGACAGGGGTGTCCTACGAGCAGTACTTC
>-|-|TRBV5-1|TRBJ2-1
CASSGSGYNEQFF
TGCGCCAGCAGCGGTTCAGGCTACAATGAGCAGTTCTTC
>-|-|TRBV25-1|TRBJ1-3
CASSSGDSGNTIYF
TGTGCCAGCAGTTCAGGGGACTCTGGAAACACCATATATTTT
>-|TRBD2|TRBV6-5|TRBJ2-2
CASSYFLAGRTGELFF
TGTGCCAGCAGTTACTTCCTAGCGGGTCGCACCGGGGAGCTGTTTTTT
>-|TRBD2|TRBV3-1/TRBV3-2|TRBJ2-3
CASSQDSAVLGAGGDTQYF
TGTGCCAGCAGCCAAGATTCGGCCGTACTAGGCGCGGGGGGGGATACGCAGTATTTT
>-|TRBD1|TRBV9|TRBJ2-1
CASSVVPGGNEQFF
TGTGCCAGCAGCGTAGTACCAGGGGGCAATGAGCAGTTCTTC
>-|-|TRBV21-1|TRBJ1-2
CASSFPGTGESYTF
TGTGCCAGCAGCTTTCCCGGGACAGGGGAAAGCTACACCTTC
>-|-|TRBV2|TRBJ1-1
CASSDRSDAEAFF
TGTGCCAGCAGTGACAGGTCCGACGCTGAAGCTTTCTTT
>few|-|TRBV14|TRBJ1-1
CASSQQGYMNTEAFF
TGTGCCAGCAGCCAACAGGGTTACATGAACACTGAAGCTTTCTTT
>-|TRBD1|TRBV7-9|TRBJ1-1
CASSVYRGPGTEAFF
TGTGCCAGCAGCGTCTACAGGGGGCCGGGCACTGAAGCTTTCTTT
>-|-|TRBV19|TRBJ2-5
CASTHSTLQETQYF
TGTGCCAGTACCCATTCCACGCTACAAGAGACCCAGTACTTC
>-|-|TRBV7-2|TRBJ2-7
CASSLSRTSSYEQYF
TGTGCCAGCAGCCTCTCCCGGACATCCTCCTACGAGCAGTACTTC
>many|TRBD2|TRBV25-1|TRBJ2-7
CASSEFGGSSYEQYF
TGTGCCAGCAGTGAATTCGGCGGGAGCTCCTACGAGCAGTACTTC
>-|TRBD1|TRBV11-2|TRBJ1-1
CASSLVWDSTEAFF
TGTGCCAGCAGCTTAGTTTGGGACAGCACTGAAGCTTTCTTT
>-|-|TRBV9|TRBJ1-1
CASSRDLNTEAFF
TGTGCCAGTTCCAGGGACTTGAACACTGAAGCTTTCTTT
>-|TRBD1|TRBV5-6|TRBJ2-3
CASSVGQLGTQYF
TGTGCCAGCAGCGTGGGACAGTTGGGTACGCAGTATTTT
>-|TRBD1|TRBV28|TRBJ2-7
CASSLGGQGAGEQYF
TGTGCCAGCAGTTTAGGGGGACAGGGGGCGGGTGAGCAGTACTTC
>few|TRBD1|TRBV3-1/TRBV3-2|TRBJ1-1
CASSRRTGGFTEAFF
TGTGCCAGCAGCCGGCGGACAGGGGGCTTCACTGAAGCTTTCTTT
>-|-|TRBV15|TRBJ2-5
CATSSLDRSETQYF
TGTGCCACCAGCAGTCTTGACAGGTCAGAGACCCAGTACTTC
>-|-|TRBV2|TRBJ2-7
CASPPGPQSSYEQYF
TGTGCCAGTCCTCCAGGGCCCCAGAGCTCCTACGAGCAGTACTTC
>-|TRBD2|TRBV6-4|TRBJ2-3
CASSDSGLADSTDTQYF
TGTGCCAGCAGTGACTCGGGACTAGCGGATAGCACAGATACGCAGTATTTT
>-|-|TRBV9|TRBJ1-6
CASSVVEDSPLHF
TGTGCCAGCAGCGTAGTCGAGGATTCACCCCTCCACTTT
>-|-|TRBV21-1|TRBJ1-2
CASKGGSVPYGYTF
TGTGCCAGCAAGGGAGGTTCGGTTCCCTATGGCTACACCTTC
>few|-|TRBV28|TRBJ1-5
CASRRGRGSNQPQHF
TGTGCCAGCAGACGGGGGAGAGGTAGCAATCAGCCCCAGCATTTT
>once|-|TRBV2|TRBJ2-1
CASSEGLSSYNEQFF
TGTGCCAGCAGTGAGGGGCTGAGCTCCTACAATGAGCAGTTCTTC
>-|TRBD2|TRBV11-2|TRBJ2-5
CASSWYRLAGETQYF
TGTGCCAGCAGTTGGTACCGACTAGCGGGAGAGACCCAGTACTTC
>once|TRBD2|TRBV10-3|TRBJ2-3
CAIKSSGRSTDTQYF
TGTGCCATCAAGTCAAGCGGGAGGAGCACAGATACGCAGTATTTT
>-|TRBD1|TRBV5-1|TRBJ1-1
CASSLIWAQTGGGTEAFF
TGCGCCAGCAGCTTGATCTGGGCTCAGACAGGGGGCGGCACTGAAGCTTTCTTT
>-|TRBD1|TRBV28|TRBJ1-2
CASRPGQGTYGYTF
TGTGCCAGCAGGCCCGGACAGGGCACCTATGGCTACACCTTC
>-|TRBD1|TRBV5-4|TRBJ2-2
CASSPRDSPKAGELFF
TGTGCCAGCAGCCCCCGGGACAGCCCCAAGGCCGGGGAGCTGTTTTTT
>few|-|TRBV2|TRBJ1-1
CASSEGGNTEAFF
TGTGCCAGCAGTGAGGGGGGGAACACTGAAGCTTTCTTT
>-|-|TRBV5-5|TRBJ2-3
CASSLGVATPSTDTQYF
TGTGCCAGCAGCTTGGGAGTAGCGACTCCCAGCACAGATACGCAGTATTTT
>-|-|TRBV12-3/TRBV12-4|TRBJ2-5
CASSPQAQETQYF
TGTGCCAGCAGCCCTCAAGCGCAAGAGACCCAGTACTTC
>-|TRBD1|TRBV10-3|TRBJ1-4
CAISGGQGATNEKLFF
TGTGCCATCAGTGGGGGACAGGGTGCAACTAATGAAAAACTGTTTTTT
>-|-|TRBV19|TRBJ1-4
CASSLQPSNEKLFF
TGTGCCAGTAGTTTACAGCCCTCTAATGAAAAACTGTTTTTT